This entry lists 26 T cell receptor beta chains sequenced from one sample in a study of cytomegalovirus exposure and HLA in healthy donors. Researchers ran the PCR with 60 Vbeta and 13 Jbeta primers. TCRdb's table, derived via immunoSEQ multiplex PCR, lists solely in-frame clones and lacks some. The sample shows about 160,000 clones, around 69% of them seen only once. Sample: PBMCs. The origin of the receptors is a man aged 55 to 70 in good health and CMV-seronegative.

This clone has just a few counts. The chain carries TRBV11-2 and TRBJ2-7; D is perhaps TRBD1 (6 bases). The V end lost 7 bases, the J end lost 9 bases, and 22 bases lay between the germline ends. The V gene's germline CDR1 is SGHAT and CDR2 FQNNGV. CDR3 length equals 14 residues. CDR3 sequence (DNA): TGTGCCAGCACTCCCCAGGGGTCCCGGGGTCGGCAGTACTTC. This translates into CASTPQGSRGRQYF.

J is TRBJ1-4 and V is TRBV11-2; maybe TRBD1 (5 bases). Trimming took off 3 bases at V and 8 bases at J, with 16 bases between the two ends. Germline V CDR1 and CDR2: SGHAT, FQNNGV. This CDR3 spans 15 amino acids. In DNA, the CDR3 is TGTGCCAGCAGCTTCGGAAACGGGGGAAGGGAAAAACTGTTTTTT. It is translated as CASSFGNGGREKLFF. Using reference TRBV11-2 and TRBJ1-4 for the parts outside the CDR3, the full variable domain is EAGVAQSPRYKIIEKRQSVAFWCNPISGHATLYWYQQILGQGPKLLIQFQNNGVVDDSQLPKDRFSAERLKGVDSTLKIQPAKLEDSAVYLCASSFGNGGREKLFFGSGTQLSVL.

The V call is TRBV28, the J call TRBJ1-2; D is perhaps TRBD1 (6 bases). V lost 5 bases, J lost 4 bases, and 8 bases lay in between. The germline V gene encodes CDR1 MDHEN and CDR2 SYDVKM. The CDR3 is 12 residues long. The DNA for the CDR3 is TGTGCCAGCAGTAGGACAGTCTATGGCTACACCTTC. Its protein product is CASSRTVYGYTF.

The chain employs TRBV7-8 and TRBJ2-5, with D possibly TRBD2 on 6 matching bases. Per germline, CDR1 SGHVS and CDR2 FQNEAQ. CDR3 size: 15 residues. V lost 3 bases to trimming and J lost 0 bases, with 11 bases between them. CDR3 coding DNA: TGTGCCAGCAGCTTTGGGCTAGCGTACCAAGAGACCCAGTACTTC. It translates to CASSFGLAYQETQYF.

This sequence joins TRBV2 and TRBJ1-4, with a possible D match to TRBD1 (6 bases). The ends were cut back, 7 bases at V and 4 bases at J, with 13 bases in the middle. This CDR3 spans 14 amino acids. Germline lookup yields CDR1 SNHLY and CDR2 FYNNEI. This chain's CDR3 is CASNAGQINEKLFF. CDR3 DNA: TGTGCCAGCAACGCCGGACAGATTAATGAAAAACTGTTTTTT.

The chain has TRBV5-4 and TRBJ2-3, with D possibly matching TRBD1 (6 bases). CDR1 is SGHNT, CDR2 YYREEE, per germline (reference sequence). V lost 5 bases and J lost 2, with 15 bases in between. The CDR3 has 15 amino acids. Here the CDR3 DNA reads TGTGCCAGCAGAACAGGGCTGGGTATCACAGATACGCAGTATTTT. It encodes CASRTGLGITDTQYF.

The chain uses TRBV5-1 and TRBJ1-2; D might be TRBD1 (6 bases). The germline V and J ends were trimmed by 4 bases and 0 bases, with 13 bases remaining between them. Germline loops: CDR1 SGHRS, CDR2 YFSETQ. The CDR3 loop spans 15 amino acids. CDR3 in amino acids: CASSPSGVANYGYTF. The CDR3 nucleotides read TGCGCCAGCAGCCCCTCAGGGGTAGCTAACTATGGCTACACCTTC.

The V gene is TRBV5-4, the J gene TRBJ2-5; maybe TRBD2 (6 bases). V lost 3 bases and J lost 5, with 11 bases in between. Germline V lookup: CDR1 SGHNT, CDR2 YYREEE (reference sequence). This CDR3 is built from 13 residues. CDR3 amino acids: CASSSGVRETQYF. The CDR3 bases are TGTGCCAGCAGCTCGGGGGTACGGGAGACCCAGTACTTC.

This clone was found a few times. The CDR3 DNA reads as TGTGCCAGCAGTTCCGGGACACAGGCTATCTGGGGCTACACCTTC. As protein: CASSSGTQAIWGYTF. This chain joins TRBV6-5 and TRBJ1-2; D is possibly TRBD1 (6 bases). Trimming pared 4 bases from V and 8 bases from J, leaving 20 bases between. CDR1 MNHEY and CDR2 SVGAGI come from the germline V gene. This CDR3 region has 15 residues.

The V and J genes are TRBV14 and TRBJ2-7; tentative D call: TRBD1 (6 bases). The CDR3 runs 14 residues. Trimming removed 6 bases from V and 1 base from J, with 13 bases in between. Looked up from germline, CDR1 is SGHDN and CDR2 is FVKESK. The CDR3 region is CASRDSRASYEQYF. In DNA form, the CDR3 reads TGTGCCAGCAGGGACAGCAGGGCTTCCTACGAGCAGTACTTC.

V gene TRBV4-1 combines with J gene TRBJ2-2; tentatively, D is TRBD1 (5 bases). The CDR3 runs 13 residues. CDR1 and CDR2 (germline): MGHRA, YSYEKL. The germline V and J ends were trimmed by 4 bases and 7 bases, with 10 bases remaining between them. The CDR3 bases are TGCGCCAGCAGCCTAGTCCAGGGCGGGGAGCTGTTTTTT. This encodes CASSLVQGGELFF.

The chain joins TRBV7-2 to TRBJ2-1; D may be TRBD2 (6 bases). The CDR3 extends over 15 amino acids. V shed 6 bases and J shed 3 bases, with 15 bases lying between them. From germline, CDR1 is SGHTA and CDR2 FQGNSA. CDR3 in amino acids: CASSPDTTSYNEQFF. CDR3 coding DNA: TGTGCCAGCAGTCCAGACACGACTAGCTACAATGAGCAGTTCTTC.

The genes are TRBV7-2 and TRBJ2-7; D possibly corresponds to TRBD1 (6 bases). The CDR3 is 15 residues long. V was pared by 1 base and J by 1 base, with 11 bases between. Germline V gene sequence: CDR1 SGHTA, CDR2 FQGNSA. CDR3 loop: CASSLEAGASYEQYF. In DNA, the CDR3 is TGTGCCAGCAGCTTAGAGGCAGGGGCATCCTACGAGCAGTACTTC.

V usage is TRBV9 and J usage is TRBJ2-5; perhaps TRBD1 as D (5 bases). Germline V gene lookup returns CDR1 SGDLS and CDR2 YYNGEE. Trimming cost V 0 bases and J 0 bases, with 6 bases left between them. The CDR3 length is 14 residues. CDR3 loop: CASSVDRYQETQYF. The CDR3 DNA reads TGTGCCAGCAGCGTAGACAGGTACCAAGAGACCCAGTACTTC.

V usage is TRBV5-1 and J usage is TRBJ2-5, with unresolved D. V shed 0 bases and J shed 2 bases, with 5 bases lying between them. The CDR3 loop spans 13 amino acids. Germline V lookup: CDR1 SGHRS, CDR2 YFSETQ. CDR3 loop: CASSLDTQETQYF. CDR3 sequence (DNA): TGCGCCAGCAGCTTGGACACGCAAGAGACCCAGTACTTC.

The sample holds one count of this clone. This chain uses TRBV7-8 with TRBJ1-5; no clear D. The V gene lost 5 bases and the J gene lost 1 base, with 6 bases spanning the gap. Germline V lookup: CDR1 SGHVS, CDR2 FQNEAQ. This CDR3 region has 13 residues. The CDR3 nucleotides are TGTGCCAGCAGCCCGGTGAGCAATCAGCCCCAGCATTTT. It specifies CASSPVSNQPQHF.

This clone was counted once. The chain carries TRBV5-1 and TRBJ2-7, with a possible D match to TRBD1 (6 bases). V gave up 5 bases and J gave up 2 bases, with 14 bases separating them. This CDR3 contains 14 residues. Germline CDR1 is SGHRS and CDR2 is YFSETQ. The CDR3 reads CASSRTDYPYEQYF. Here the CDR3 DNA reads TGCGCCAGCAGTAGGACAGACTATCCCTACGAGCAGTACTTC.

This rearrangement joins TRBV19 to TRBJ2-6; 12 nucleotides match TRBD2. The ends lost 2 bases at V and 3 bases at J; junction bases unmatched: 11. The CDR3 extends over 20 amino acids. Germline CDR1 LNHDA, CDR2 SQIVND (reference sequence). CDR3 amino acids: CASSITGSSGRVSGANVLTF. In DNA, the CDR3 is TGTGCCAGTAGTATAACTGGGTCTAGCGGGAGGGTGAGTGGGGCCAACGTCCTGACTTTC.

The CDR3 nucleotides read TGTGCCAGCAGTTACTCATGGTCGGGGAACGGGCAGCCCCAGCATTTT. This gives the protein CASSYSWSGNGQPQHF. The genes are TRBV6-5 and TRBJ1-5, with D uncertain. Germline V CDR1 and CDR2: MNHEY, SVGAGI. V was trimmed by 0 bases and J by 7 bases, leaving 16 bases between them. This CDR3 spans 16 amino acids.

Turning to this clone: This specimen includes other DNA sequences encoding the same CDR3. This chain links TRBV5-1 with TRBJ1-2; 7 bases match TRBD1. The CDR3 totals 12 residues. V was clipped by 4 bases and J by 8 bases; unmatched bases: 5. The V gene's germline CDR1 is SGHRS and CDR2 YFSETQ. DNA of the CDR3: TGCGCCAGCAGCCCTAGACAGGGAGGCTACACCTTC. Translated: CASSPRQGGYTF.

The rearrangement joins TRBV30 to TRBJ1-4, with D possibly matching TRBD1 (5 bases). This CDR3 has 15 amino acids. V was shortened by 1 base and J by 2 bases, with 11 bases between the two germline ends. The V gene's germline CDR1 is GTSNPN and CDR2 SVGIG (reference sequence). CDR3 nucleotide sequence: TGTGCCTGGAGTGAAATACGGGGGACTAATGAAAAACTGTTTTTT. Its protein is CAWSEIRGTNEKLFF.

The chain employs TRBV19 and TRBJ1-5, with TRBD1 matching 9 bases. J gave up 3 bases and V 1 base, and 13 bases lay outside the gene matches. This CDR3 comprises 19 residues. Germline loops: CDR1 LNHDA, CDR2 SQIVND (reference sequence). The CDR3 DNA reads TGTGCCAGTAGTATAGTAACCCCCTCGGACAGGGGCCACAATCAGCCCCAGCATTTT. Amino acids: CASSIVTPSDRGHNQPQHF. The variable domain in full, with the rest retrieved from reference TRBV19 and TRBJ1-5, is DGGITQSPKYLFRKEGQNVTLSCEQNLNHDAMYWYRQDPGQGLRLIYYSQIVNDFQKGDIAEGYSVSREKKESFPLTVTSAQKNPTAFYLCASSIVTPSDRGHNQPQHFGDGTRLSIL.

This clone appeared once. V and J are TRBV6-1 and TRBJ2-1; TRBD2 matches 10 bases. V shed 6 bases and J 7 bases; nucleotides not matched to a gene: 9. Germline V lookup: CDR1 MNHNS, CDR2 SASEGT. The CDR3 sequence is 15 residues long. CDR3 loop: CASRVQLAGLNEQFF. The CDR3 DNA reads as TGTGCCAGCAGAGTACAACTAGCGGGACTTAATGAGCAGTTCTTC.

This clone appeared a single time. This chain links TRBV4-3 with TRBJ2-7, with D possibly TRBD2 on 5 matching bases. Germline V gene sequence: CDR1 LGHNA, CDR2 YSLEER. This CDR3 comprises 15 residues. V was cut by 1 base and J by 2 bases, with 12 bases left in between. This CDR3 reads CASSQGRENPYEQYF. In nucleotides, the CDR3 is TGCGCCAGCAGCCAAGGAAGGGAGAACCCCTACGAGCAGTACTTC.

The chain uses TRBV7-9 and TRBJ2-1, with a possible D match to TRBD2 (5 bases). The germline CDR1 and CDR2 sequences are SEHNR and FQNEAQ (reference sequence). The CDR3 length is 15 residues. V lost 5 bases to trimming and J lost 0 bases, with 11 bases between them. The chain's CDR3 is CASSALGSSYNEQFF. In DNA, the CDR3 is TGTGCCAGCAGCGCCCTGGGGAGCTCCTACAATGAGCAGTTCTTC.

This sequence joins TRBV10-1 and TRBJ2-1; D possibly corresponds to TRBD2 (5 bases). The germline CDR1 and CDR2 sequences are WNHNN and SYGVQD (reference sequence). V was shortened by 3 bases and J by 2 bases, with 11 bases between the two germline ends. The CDR3 has 15 residues. CDR3 region: CASSDGGSAYNEQFF. The CDR3 DNA sequence: TGCGCCAGCAGTGATGGCGGGTCCGCCTACAATGAGCAGTTCTTC.